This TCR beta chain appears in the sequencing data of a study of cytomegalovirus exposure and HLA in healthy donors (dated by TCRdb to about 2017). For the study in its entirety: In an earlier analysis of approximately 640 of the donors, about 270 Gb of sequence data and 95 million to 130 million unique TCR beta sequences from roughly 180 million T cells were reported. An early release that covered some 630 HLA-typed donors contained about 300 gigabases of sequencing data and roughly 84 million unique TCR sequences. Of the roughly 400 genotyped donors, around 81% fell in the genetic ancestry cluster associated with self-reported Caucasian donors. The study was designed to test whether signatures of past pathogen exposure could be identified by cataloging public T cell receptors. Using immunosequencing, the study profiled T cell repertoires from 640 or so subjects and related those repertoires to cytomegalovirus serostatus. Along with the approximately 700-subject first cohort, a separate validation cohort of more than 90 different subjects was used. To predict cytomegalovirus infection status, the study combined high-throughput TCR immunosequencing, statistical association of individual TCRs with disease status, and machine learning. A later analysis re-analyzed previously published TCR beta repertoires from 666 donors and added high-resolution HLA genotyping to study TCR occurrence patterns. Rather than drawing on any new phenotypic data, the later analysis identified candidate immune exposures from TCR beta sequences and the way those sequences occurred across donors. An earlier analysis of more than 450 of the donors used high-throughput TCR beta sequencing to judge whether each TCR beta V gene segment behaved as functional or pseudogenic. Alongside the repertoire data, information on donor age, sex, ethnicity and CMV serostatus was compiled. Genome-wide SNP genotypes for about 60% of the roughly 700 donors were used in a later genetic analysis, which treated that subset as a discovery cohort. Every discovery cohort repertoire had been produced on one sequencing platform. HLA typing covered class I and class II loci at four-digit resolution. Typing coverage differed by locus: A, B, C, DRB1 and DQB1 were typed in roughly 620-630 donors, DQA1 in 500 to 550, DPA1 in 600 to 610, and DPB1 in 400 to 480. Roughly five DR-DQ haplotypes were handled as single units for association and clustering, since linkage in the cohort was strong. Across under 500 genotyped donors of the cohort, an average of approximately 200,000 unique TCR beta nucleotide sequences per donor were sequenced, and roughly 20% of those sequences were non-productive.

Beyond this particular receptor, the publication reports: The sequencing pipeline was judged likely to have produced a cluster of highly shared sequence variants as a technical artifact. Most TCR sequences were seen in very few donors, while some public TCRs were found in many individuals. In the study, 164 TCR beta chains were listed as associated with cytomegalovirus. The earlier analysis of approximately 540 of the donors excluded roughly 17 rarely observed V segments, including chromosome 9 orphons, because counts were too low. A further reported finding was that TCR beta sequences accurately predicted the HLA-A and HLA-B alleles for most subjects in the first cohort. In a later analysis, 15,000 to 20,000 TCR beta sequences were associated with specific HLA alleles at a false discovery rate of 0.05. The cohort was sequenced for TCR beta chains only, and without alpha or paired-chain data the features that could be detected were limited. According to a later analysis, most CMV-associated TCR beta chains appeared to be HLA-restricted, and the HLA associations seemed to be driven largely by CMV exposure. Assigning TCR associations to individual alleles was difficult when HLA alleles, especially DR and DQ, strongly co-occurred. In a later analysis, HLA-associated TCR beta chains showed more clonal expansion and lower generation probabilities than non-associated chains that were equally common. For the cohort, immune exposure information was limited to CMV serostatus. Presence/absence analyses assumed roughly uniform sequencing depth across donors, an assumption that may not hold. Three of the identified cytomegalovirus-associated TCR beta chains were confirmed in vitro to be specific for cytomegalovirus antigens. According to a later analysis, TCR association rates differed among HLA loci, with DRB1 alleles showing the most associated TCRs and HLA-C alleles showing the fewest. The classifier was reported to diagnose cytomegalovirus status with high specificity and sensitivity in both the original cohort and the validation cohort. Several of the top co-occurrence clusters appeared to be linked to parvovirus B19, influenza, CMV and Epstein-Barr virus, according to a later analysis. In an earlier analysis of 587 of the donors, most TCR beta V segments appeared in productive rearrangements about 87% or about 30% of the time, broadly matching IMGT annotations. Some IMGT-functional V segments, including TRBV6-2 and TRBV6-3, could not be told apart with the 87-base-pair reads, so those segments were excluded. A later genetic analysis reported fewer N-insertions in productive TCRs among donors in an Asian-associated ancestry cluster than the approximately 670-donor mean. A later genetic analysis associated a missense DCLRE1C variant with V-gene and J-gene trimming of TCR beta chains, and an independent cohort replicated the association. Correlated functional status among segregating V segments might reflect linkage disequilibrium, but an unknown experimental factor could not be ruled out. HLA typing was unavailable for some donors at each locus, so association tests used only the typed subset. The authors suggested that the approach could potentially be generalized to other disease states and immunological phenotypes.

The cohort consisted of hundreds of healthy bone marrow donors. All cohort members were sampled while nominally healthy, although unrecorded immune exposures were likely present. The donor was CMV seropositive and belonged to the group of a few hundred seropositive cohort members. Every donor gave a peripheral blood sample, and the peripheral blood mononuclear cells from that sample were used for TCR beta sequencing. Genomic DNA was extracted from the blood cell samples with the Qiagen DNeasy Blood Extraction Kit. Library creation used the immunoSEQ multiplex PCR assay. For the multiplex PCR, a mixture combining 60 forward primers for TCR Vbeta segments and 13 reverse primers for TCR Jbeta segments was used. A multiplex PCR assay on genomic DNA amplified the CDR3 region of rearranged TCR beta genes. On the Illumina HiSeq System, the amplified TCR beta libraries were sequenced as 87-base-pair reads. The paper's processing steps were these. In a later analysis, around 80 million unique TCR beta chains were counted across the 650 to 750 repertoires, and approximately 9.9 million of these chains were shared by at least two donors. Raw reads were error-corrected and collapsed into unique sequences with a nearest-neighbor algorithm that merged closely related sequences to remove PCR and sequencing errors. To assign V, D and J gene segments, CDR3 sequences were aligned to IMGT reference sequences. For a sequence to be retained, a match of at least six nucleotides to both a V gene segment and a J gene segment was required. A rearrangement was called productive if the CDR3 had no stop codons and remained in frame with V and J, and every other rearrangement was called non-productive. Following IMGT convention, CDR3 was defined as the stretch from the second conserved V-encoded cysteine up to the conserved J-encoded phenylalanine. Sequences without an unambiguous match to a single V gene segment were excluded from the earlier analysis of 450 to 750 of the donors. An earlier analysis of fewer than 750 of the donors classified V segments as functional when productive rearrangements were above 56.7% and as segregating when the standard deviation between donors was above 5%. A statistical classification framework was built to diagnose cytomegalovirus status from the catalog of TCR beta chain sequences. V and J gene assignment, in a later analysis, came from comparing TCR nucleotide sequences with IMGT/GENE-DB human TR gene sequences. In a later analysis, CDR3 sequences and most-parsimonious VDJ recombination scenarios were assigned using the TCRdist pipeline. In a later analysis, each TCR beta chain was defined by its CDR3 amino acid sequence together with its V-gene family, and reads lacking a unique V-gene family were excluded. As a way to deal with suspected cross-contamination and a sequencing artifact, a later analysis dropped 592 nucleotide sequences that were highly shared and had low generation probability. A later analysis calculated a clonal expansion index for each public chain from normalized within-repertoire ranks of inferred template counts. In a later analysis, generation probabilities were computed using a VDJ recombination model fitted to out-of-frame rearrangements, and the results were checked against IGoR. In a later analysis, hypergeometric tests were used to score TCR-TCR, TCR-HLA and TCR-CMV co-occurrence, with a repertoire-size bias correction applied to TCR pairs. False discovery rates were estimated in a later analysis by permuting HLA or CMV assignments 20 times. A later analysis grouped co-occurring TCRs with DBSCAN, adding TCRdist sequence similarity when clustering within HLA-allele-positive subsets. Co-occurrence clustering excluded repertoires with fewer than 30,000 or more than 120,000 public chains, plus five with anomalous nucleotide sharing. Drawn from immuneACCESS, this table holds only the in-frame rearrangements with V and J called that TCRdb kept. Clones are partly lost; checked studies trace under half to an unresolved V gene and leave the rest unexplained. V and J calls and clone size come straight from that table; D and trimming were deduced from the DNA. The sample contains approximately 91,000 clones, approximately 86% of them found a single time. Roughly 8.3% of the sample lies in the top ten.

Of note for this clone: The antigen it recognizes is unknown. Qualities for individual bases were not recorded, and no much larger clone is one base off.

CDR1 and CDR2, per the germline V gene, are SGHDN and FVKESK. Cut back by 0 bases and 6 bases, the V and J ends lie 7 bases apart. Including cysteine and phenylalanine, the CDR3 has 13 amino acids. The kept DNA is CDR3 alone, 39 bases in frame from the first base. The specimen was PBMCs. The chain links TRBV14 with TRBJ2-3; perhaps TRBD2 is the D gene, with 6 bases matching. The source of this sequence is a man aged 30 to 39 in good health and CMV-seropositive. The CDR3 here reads CASSQERGDTQYF. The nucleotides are TGTGCCAGCAGCCAAGAACGGGGGGATACGCAGTATTTT.